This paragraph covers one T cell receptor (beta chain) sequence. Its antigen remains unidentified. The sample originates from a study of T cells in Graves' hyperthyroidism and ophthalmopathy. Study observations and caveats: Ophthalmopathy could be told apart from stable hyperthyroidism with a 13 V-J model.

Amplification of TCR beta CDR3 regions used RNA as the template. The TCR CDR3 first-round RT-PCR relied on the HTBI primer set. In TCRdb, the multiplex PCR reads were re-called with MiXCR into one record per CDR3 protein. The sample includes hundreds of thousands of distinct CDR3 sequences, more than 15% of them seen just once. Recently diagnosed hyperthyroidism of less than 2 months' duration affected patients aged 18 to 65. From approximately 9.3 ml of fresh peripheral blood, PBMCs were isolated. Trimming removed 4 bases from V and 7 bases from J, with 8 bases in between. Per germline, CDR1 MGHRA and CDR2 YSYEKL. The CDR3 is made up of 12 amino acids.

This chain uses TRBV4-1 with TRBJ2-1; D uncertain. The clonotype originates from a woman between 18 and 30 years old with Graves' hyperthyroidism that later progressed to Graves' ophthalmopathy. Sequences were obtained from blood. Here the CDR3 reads CASSRASNEQFF. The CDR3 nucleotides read TGCGCCAGCAGCCGGGCATCGAATGAGCAGTTCTTC.